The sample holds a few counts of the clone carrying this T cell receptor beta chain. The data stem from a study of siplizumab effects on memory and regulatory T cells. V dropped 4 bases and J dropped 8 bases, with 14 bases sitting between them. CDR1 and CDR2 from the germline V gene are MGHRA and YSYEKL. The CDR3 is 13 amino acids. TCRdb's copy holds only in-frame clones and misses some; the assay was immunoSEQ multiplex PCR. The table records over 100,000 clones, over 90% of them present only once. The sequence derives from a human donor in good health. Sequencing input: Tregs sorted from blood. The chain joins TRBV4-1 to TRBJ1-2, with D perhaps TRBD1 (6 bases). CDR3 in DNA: TGCGCCAGCAGCCCCGGACAGTTAGGGGGCTACACCTTC. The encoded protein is CASSPGQLGGYTF.